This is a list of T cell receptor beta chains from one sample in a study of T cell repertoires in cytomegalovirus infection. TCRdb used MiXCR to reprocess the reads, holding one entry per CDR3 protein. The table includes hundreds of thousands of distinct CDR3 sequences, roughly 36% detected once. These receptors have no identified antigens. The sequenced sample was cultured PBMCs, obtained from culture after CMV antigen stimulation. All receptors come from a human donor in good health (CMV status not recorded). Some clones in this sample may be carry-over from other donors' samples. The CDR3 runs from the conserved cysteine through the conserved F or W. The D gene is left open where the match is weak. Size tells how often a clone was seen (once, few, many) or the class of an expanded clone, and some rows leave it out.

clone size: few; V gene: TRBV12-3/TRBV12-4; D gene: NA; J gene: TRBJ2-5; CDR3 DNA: TGTGCCAGCACCTTAGGCTCCCAAGAGACCCAGTACTTC; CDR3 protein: CASTLGSQETQYF
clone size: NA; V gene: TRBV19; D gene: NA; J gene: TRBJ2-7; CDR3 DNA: TGTGCCAGTAGTATCGGCGGGAACGAATACGAGCAGTACTTC; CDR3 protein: CASSIGGNEYEQYF
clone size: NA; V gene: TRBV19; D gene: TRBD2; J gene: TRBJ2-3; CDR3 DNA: TGTGCCAGTAGTATGCCTAGCGGGAGAATCACAGATACGCAGTATTTT; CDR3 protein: CASSMPSGRITDTQYF
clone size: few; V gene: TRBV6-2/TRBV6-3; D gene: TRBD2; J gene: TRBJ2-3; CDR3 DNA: TGTGCCAGCTACCCTAGCGGAAGGAGGACAGATACGCAGTATTTT; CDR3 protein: CASYPSGRRTDTQYF
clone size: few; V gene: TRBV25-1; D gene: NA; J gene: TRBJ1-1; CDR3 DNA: TGTGCCAGCAGTGAATATGTGGGTGAACACGTCGCTTTCTTT; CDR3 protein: CASSEYVGEHVAFF
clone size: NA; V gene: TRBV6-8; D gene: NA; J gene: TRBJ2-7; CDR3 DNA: TGTGCCAGCAGTTATGGAGGGAAGGGCTACGAGCAGTACTTC; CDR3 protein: CASSYGGKGYEQYF
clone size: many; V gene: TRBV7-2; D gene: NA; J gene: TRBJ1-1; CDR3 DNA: TGTGCCAGCAGCTTAGGTGAACTGAACACTGAAGCTTTCTTT; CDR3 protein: CASSLGELNTEAFF
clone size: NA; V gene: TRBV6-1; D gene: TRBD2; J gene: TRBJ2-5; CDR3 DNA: TGTGCCAGCAAGTGGGGACTAGCGGTCCGGGAGACCCAGTACTTC; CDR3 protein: CASKWGLAVRETQYF
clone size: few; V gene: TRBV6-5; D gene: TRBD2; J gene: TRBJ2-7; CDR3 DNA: TGTGCCAGCAGTAGAGGACTAGCGGGAGCTGAGCAGTACTTC; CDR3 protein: CASSRGLAGAEQYF
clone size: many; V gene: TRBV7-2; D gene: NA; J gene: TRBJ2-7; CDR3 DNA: TGTGCCAGCAGCTCCCGGAGGGAAAGCTCCTACGAGCAGTACTTC; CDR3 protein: CASSSRRESSYEQYF
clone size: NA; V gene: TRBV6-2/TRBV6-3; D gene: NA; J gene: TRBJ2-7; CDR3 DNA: TGTGCCAGCAGTCCCATACAAGGGCCGAACGAGCAGTACTTC; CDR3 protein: CASSPIQGPNEQYF
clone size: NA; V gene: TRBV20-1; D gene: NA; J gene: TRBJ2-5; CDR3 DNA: TGCAGTGCTAGATCGGGCGGGGAGACCCAGTACTTC; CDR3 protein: CSARSGGETQYF
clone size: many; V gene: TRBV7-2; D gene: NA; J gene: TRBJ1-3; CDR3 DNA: TGTGCCAGCAGCTTAGGCAAGGGTTTTGGAAACACCATATATTTT; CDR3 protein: CASSLGKGFGNTIYF
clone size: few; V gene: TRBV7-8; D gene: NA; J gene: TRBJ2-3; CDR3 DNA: TGTGCCAGCAGATTGCTGGGACCAGATACGCAGTATTTT; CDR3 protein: CASRLLGPDTQYF
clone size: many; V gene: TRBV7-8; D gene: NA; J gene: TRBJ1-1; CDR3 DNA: TGTGCCAGCAGCCTATCCCCGGGGCTCATAGAGGCTTTCTTT; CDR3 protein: CASSLSPGLIEAFF
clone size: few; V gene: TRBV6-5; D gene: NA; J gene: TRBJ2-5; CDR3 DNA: TGTGCAAGCAAGGGGGTGCAGGAGACCCAGTACTTC; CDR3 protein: CASKGVQETQYF
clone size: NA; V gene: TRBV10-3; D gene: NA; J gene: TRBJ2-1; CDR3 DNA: TGTGCCATCAGTGAGTTATTAGGGACCCAGGAGTTCTTC; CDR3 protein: CAISELLGTQEFF
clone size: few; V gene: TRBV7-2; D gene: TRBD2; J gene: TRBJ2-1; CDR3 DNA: TGTGCCAGCAGCCCGCAAGGGCTAGCGGGGGGGGATGAGCAGTTCTTC; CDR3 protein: CASSPQGLAGGDEQFF
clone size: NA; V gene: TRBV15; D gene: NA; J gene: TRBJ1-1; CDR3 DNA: TGTGCCACCAGCAGATCTCCGCGCCCCGGGTCGACTTTCTTT; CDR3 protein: CATSRSPRPGSTFF
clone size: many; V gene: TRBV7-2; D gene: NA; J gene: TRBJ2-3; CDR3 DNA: TGTGCCAGCAGCTTAGGCTTTCGGGGCAGCACAGATACGCAGTATTTT; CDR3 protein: CASSLGFRGSTDTQYF
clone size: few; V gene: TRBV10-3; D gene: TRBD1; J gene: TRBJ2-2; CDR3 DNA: TGTGCCATCAGTGCAACGCGACAGGGTGGCACCGGGGAGCTGTTTTTT; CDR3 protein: CAISATRQGGTGELFF
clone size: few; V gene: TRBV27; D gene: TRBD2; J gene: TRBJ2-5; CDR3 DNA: TGTGCCAGCAGTGCGGACAGGGGGACTAGCGGGAGTGAGACCCAGTACTTC; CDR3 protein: CASSADRGTSGSETQYF
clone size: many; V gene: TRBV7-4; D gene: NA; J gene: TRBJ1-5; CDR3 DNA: TGTGCCACAGAATTGGACGGAAATAGCAATCAGCCCCAGCATTTT; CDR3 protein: CATELDGNSNQPQHF
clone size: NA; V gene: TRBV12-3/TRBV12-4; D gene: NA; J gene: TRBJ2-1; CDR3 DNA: TGTGCCAGCAGTTTAAGGAAAACTGAGCAGTTCTTC; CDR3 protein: CASSLRKTEQFF
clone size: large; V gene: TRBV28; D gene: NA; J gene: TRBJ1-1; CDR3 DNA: TGTGCCAGCAGTTTAAATGCAGGGAACACTGAAGCTTTCTTT; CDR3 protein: CASSLNAGNTEAFF
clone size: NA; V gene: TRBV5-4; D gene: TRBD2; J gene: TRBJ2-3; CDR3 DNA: TGTGCCAGCAGCTTTGAACTAGCGGGAGGAAACGGGTTTCTCTCAGATACGCAGTATTTT; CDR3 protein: CASSFELAGGNGFLSDTQYF
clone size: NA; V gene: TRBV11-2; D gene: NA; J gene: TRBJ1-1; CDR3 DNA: TGTGCCAGCAGCGTCCCATGGGGCACTGAAGCTTTCTTT; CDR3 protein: CASSVPWGTEAFF
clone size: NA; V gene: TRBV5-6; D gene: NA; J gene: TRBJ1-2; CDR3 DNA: TGTGCCAGCTCTGTTGGGGGCAGGAACTATGGCTACACCTTC; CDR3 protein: CASSVGGRNYGYTF
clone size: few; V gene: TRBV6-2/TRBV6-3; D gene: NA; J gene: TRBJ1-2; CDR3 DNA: TGTGCCAGCTTCGGAGGAGCACGCCTTCCCTATGGCTACACCTTC; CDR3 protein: CASFGGARLPYGYTF
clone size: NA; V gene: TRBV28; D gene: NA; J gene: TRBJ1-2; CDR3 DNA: TGTGCCAGCAGGCCCCCGGGGGGAAAGGGCTACACCTTC; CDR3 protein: CASRPPGGKGYTF
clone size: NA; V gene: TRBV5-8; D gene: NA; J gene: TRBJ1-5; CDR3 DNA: TGTGCCAGCAGCTTGCGGACTCCGGGGGGCAATCAGCCCCAGCATTTT; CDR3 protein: CASSLRTPGGNQPQHF
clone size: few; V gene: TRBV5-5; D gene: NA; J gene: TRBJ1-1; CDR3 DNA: TGTGCCAGCGGATTGGCCCCCGGCACTGAAGCTTTCTTT; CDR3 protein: CASGLAPGTEAFF
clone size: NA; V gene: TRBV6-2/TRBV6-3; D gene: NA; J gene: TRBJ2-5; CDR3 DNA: TGTGCCAGCAGTCGGGCCCCAAAAGAGACCCAGTACTTC; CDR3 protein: CASSRAPKETQYF
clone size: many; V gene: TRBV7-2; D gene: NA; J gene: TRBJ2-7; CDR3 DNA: TGTGCCAGCAGCTTAGATCGCATCGGCGAGCAGTACTTC; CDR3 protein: CASSLDRIGEQYF
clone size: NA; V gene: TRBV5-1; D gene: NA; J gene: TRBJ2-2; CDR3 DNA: TGCGCCAGCAGCTTTTTGGCGAACACCGGGGAGCTGTTTTTT; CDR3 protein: CASSFLANTGELFF
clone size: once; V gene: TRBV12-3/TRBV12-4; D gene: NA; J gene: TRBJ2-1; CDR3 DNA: TGTGCCAGCAGTTTAAACCCCGGCAATGAGCAGTTCTTC; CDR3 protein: CASSLNPGNEQFF
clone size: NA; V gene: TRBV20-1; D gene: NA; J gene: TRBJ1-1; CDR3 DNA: TGCAGTGCTAGTAGGGGGACCAGATCGGGAATGGTAGCTTTCTTT; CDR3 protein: CSASRGTRSGMVAFF
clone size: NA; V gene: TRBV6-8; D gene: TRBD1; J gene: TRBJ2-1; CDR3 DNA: TGTGCCAGCAGCCCCGACCAGTCAGGGGGCAATGAGCAGTTCTTC; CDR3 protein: CASSPDQSGGNEQFF
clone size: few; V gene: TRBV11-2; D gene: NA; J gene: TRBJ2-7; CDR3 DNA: TGTGCCAGCAGCTTAAATCCTTGGCAGGACCTAACCTACGAGCAGTACTTC; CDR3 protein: CASSLNPWQDLTYEQYF